This is a list of T cell receptor beta chains from one sample in a study of T-cell reconstitution after alpha-beta-depleted transplantation in children. Using its own MiXCR run on the PCR reads, TCRdb lists one record per CDR3 protein. The sample consists of about 470,000 distinct CDR3 sequences, approximately 41% of them appearing once. The sample here was PBMCs, taken before TCRalphabeta/CD19-depleted stem cell transplant. These receptors originate from a girl under 10 years old with aplastic anemia, due to receive a stem cell transplant. CDR3s include the opening cysteine and the closing phenylalanine or tryptophan. The order of the fields is CDR3 length, V gene, J gene, D gene, clone size, CDR3 DNA, CDR3 protein. The D gene is left open where the match is weak. Not all rows give a size; the values are once, few, many and, for expanded clones, a class.

13	TRBV29-1	TRBJ2-1	.	.	TGCAGCGTTGTAGCACTAGCTTTAAATGAGCAGTTCTTC	CSVVALALNEQFF
11	TRBV12-3/TRBV12-4	TRBJ1-3	.	.	TGTGCCGTCCCCGTTCGAAACACCATATATTTT	CAVPVRNTIYF
16	TRBV4-1	TRBJ2-7	TRBD1	.	TGCGCCAGCAGCCACGCTCCGGGACAGGGGTCCTACGAGCAGTACTTC	CASSHAPGQGSYEQYF
14	TRBV7-9	TRBJ2-7	.	.	TGTGTCAGCAGCCCTCCGGGCTACAACTACGAGCAGTACTTC	CVSSPPGYNYEQYF
12	TRBV5-5	TRBJ2-7	.	.	TGTGCCAGCAGCTACGACAGGGAGGTCTTGTACTTC	CASSYDREVLYF
13	TRBV5-6	TRBJ2-7	.	few	TGTGCCAGCAGCTTATTCGTGGGTGGGGAGCAGTACTTC	CASSLFVGGEQYF
15	TRBV9	TRBJ2-3	.	few	TGTGCCAGCAGCGTAGCCACAACCCGCGGGGATACGCAGTATTTT	CASSVATTRGDTQYF
15	TRBV11-2	TRBJ2-1	TRBD2	many	TGTGCCAGCAACCAACTAGCGGGAGGGGACAATGAGCAGTTCTTC	CASNQLAGGDNEQFF
14	TRBV5-1	TRBJ2-7	.	.	TGCGCCAGCAGCGGCAATCTGGACAGCTACGAGCAGTACTTC	CASSGNLDSYEQYF
17	TRBV7-3	TRBJ2-2	TRBD2	.	TGTGCCAGCAGCTTCACAGCTAGCGGGGGGGCCATCGGGGAGCTGTTTTTT	CASSFTASGGAIGELFF
16	TRBV7-2	TRBJ2-7	.	.	TGTGCCAGCAGCTTAGTCCACCAGGGAGGGGGCTACGAGCAGTACTTC	CASSLVHQGGGYEQYF
15	TRBV7-8	TRBJ2-5	.	.	TGTGCCAGCACCCCTAATCGGACAGTGAAAGAGACCCAGTACTTC	CASTPNRTVKETQYF
15	TRBV14	TRBJ2-1	.	.	TGTGCCAGCAGCCAAGATCGCGTAAGGGACAATGAGCAGTTCTTC	CASSQDRVRDNEQFF
13	TRBV20-1	TRBJ1-2	.	few	TGCAGTGCTAATTCAGGGGTTTGGAATGGCTACACCTTC	CSANSGVWNGYTF
13	TRBV12-3/TRBV12-4	TRBJ1-5	.	.	TGTGCCAGCAGTTTCGGGCGGGGGCAGCCCCAGCATTTT	CASSFGRGQPQHF
18	TRBV11-1	TRBJ2-1	TRBD2	few	TGTGCCAGCAGGGGGACTAGGGTTTCATTCCCCCTATACAATGAGCAGTTCTTC	CASRGTRVSFPLYNEQFF
13	TRBV9	TRBJ1-1	.	many	TGTGCCAGCAGCGTATCGGTGAACACTGAAGCTTTCTTT	CASSVSVNTEAFF
14	TRBV28	TRBJ2-2	.	few	TGTGCCAGCAATCAACCGCCGAACACCGGGGAGCTGTTTTTT	CASNQPPNTGELFF
15	TRBV5-1	TRBJ1-2	TRBD1	few	TGCGCCAGCAGCTTGGAGGGACAGGGGGTAGGAGGCTACACCTTC	CASSLEGQGVGGYTF
12	TRBV5-6	TRBJ1-5	.	many	TGTGCCAGCAGCTTGGCTGGGGGGCCCCAGCATTTT	CASSLAGGPQHF
15	TRBV12-3/TRBV12-4	TRBJ2-7	.	.	TGTGCCAGCAGTGTGACCGGGACTTTGATGAGGGAGCAGTACTTC	CASSVTGTLMREQYF
14	TRBV27	TRBJ2-5	.	.	TGTGCCAGCAGTTGGACTCCGTCTCAGGAGACCCAGTACTTC	CASSWTPSQETQYF